Following are 3 T cell receptor beta chains from one sample sequenced in a study of human T cells and chemical hapten exposure. TCRdb reprocessed the RACE reads with MiXCR, giving one entry per CDR3 protein. The sample yields under 150,000 distinct CDR3 sequences, about 12% seen once. Indicated time point: patch test 1, 2 weeks after DPC sensitization. Documented treatment: therapeutic diphenylcyclopropenone sensitization with weekly scalp DPC. The sample here was whole blood, taken in connection with sensitization to the hapten diphenylcyclopropenone (DPC). The receptors derive from a woman aged 45-65 years with alopecia areata. Some clones in this sample may be carry-over from other donors' samples.

This clonotype was counted a few times. The gene calls are TRBV20-1 and TRBJ1-5; 7 bases align to TRBD1. CDR3 length: 14 residues. J lost 5 bases, V lost 6 bases, and 10 bases had no gene match. Germline V gene lookup returns CDR1 DFQATT and CDR2 SNEGSKA (reference sequence). CDR3 residues: CSARGDREYQPQHF. CDR3 DNA: TGCAGTGCCCGAGGTGACAGGGAGTATCAGCCCCAGCATTTT.

Ten or more counts support this clonotype. The rearrangement joins TRBV10-3 to TRBJ2-7, with D possibly being TRBD1 (6 bases). Trimming removed 4 bases at V and 0 bases at J, with 10 bases between. The CDR3 runs to 14 residues. CDR1 and CDR2 from the germline V gene are ENHRY and SYGVKD. The CDR3 bases are TGTGCCATCAGTGGAACACAGGGCTCCTACGAGCAGTACTTC. This translates into CAISGTQGSYEQYF.

This clonotype was found a few times. V gene TRBV29-1 combines with J gene TRBJ2-7; no reliable D call. From germline, CDR1 is SQVTM and CDR2 ANQGSEA. Deletions cut 2 bases from V and 2 bases from J, with 10 bases between. The CDR3 loop spans 13 amino acids. In DNA form, the CDR3 reads TGCAGCGTTGAATGGTCCGGAACCTACGAGCAGTACTTC. The encoded protein is CSVEWSGTYEQYF.